This entry is about one T cell receptor (beta chain). This receptor's antigen is unknown. Nothing much larger sits one base from this clone, and base qualities are not available. Library construction relied on the immunoSEQ multiplex PCR assay. The table comes from immuneACCESS by way of TCRdb, which keeps in-frame sequences with V and J called. Part of the clones is missing from these tables; in studies checked, under half for an unresolved V gene and the rest for unknown reasons. The sample table records 100,000 to 150,000 clones; roughly 86% of these occur just once. The ten largest clonotypes hold roughly 8% of the sample. The data are from a study of control samples from healthy donors and cancer patients (dated by TCRdb to 2020 to 2021). V has 3 bases trimmed and J has 5 bases trimmed; junction bases matching no gene number 3. From the cysteine up to the phenylalanine, the CDR3 has a length of 15 residues. The entry retains the CDR3 DNA only, 45 bases that are in frame from base 1. In the germline V gene, CDR1 corresponds to SGHRS and CDR2 to YFSETQ.

The sequencing sample was made of PBMCs. The chain is made from TRBV5-1 and TRBJ2-1, and TRBD2 matches 12 of the central bases. The origin of this receptor is a man aged 50-60 years with head and neck cancer. The CDR3 loop reads CASSSGLAGHNEQFF. The DNA reads TGCGCCAGCAGCTCGGGACTAGCGGGCCACAATGAGCAGTTCTTC. The full variable domain, with segments outside the CDR3 supplied by the reference TRBV5-1 and TRBJ2-1 proteins, appears as KAGVTQTPRYLIKTRGQQVTLSCSPISGHRSVSWYQQTPGQGLQFLFEYFSETQRNKGNFPGRFSGRQFSNSRSEMNVSTLELGDSALYLCASSSGLAGHNEQFFGPGTRLTVL.